Below are 16 T cell receptor beta chains sequenced from a single sample in a study of T cell changes during pregnancy in multiple sclerosis. The table came from immunoSEQ multiplex PCR; TCRdb's copy has only in-frame clones and leaves some out. The repertoire has roughly 120,000 clones, 92% of them found once; the top ten carry 1.5%. The material was peripheral blood, obtained in the third trimester of pregnancy. These receptor sequences come from a female donor with multiple sclerosis, enrolled in a pregnancy study.

J is TRBJ2-1 and V is TRBV5-5; TRBD2 aligns across 8 bases. The CDR3 covers 12 residues. The germline gives CDR1 SGHKS, CDR2 YYEKEE (reference sequence). The trim removed 4 bases at V and 15 bases at J, leaving 9 bases unmatched. CDR3 region: CASSVSGTSLFF. The CDR3 bases are TGTGCCAGCAGCGTCTCTGGGACTAGTTTGTTCTTC.

V and J are TRBV27 and TRBJ2-5; a possible D gene is TRBD2 (6 bases). Germline V CDR1 and CDR2: MNHEY, SMNVEV (reference sequence). The CDR3 is 17 amino acids. Trimming removed 0 bases at V and 2 bases at J, with 16 bases between. For the CDR3, the DNA is TGTGCCAGCAGTTTATCGTTTCGTAGGCGGGAACAAGAGACCCAGTACTTC. Its protein is CASSLSFRRREQETQYF.

The chain carries TRBV5-1 and TRBJ2-3, with TRBD2 matching 7 bases. Unmatched junction bases numbered 6, after V lost 0 bases and J lost 5 bases. The CDR3 is 15 residues long. Germline loops: CDR1 SGHRS, CDR2 YFSETQ. CDR3 in DNA: TGCGCCAGCAGCTTGGCGGGAGGCCTCCAAGATACGCAGTATTTT. Its protein product is CASSLAGGLQDTQYF. The complete variable domain, with remaining parts taken from reference TRBV5-1 and TRBJ2-3, reads KAGVTQTPRYLIKTRGQQVTLSCSPISGHRSVSWYQQTPGQGLQFLFEYFSETQRNKGNFPGRFSGRQFSNSRSEMNVSTLELGDSALYLCASSLAGGLQDTQYFGPGTRLTVL.

The rearrangement uses TRBV7-2 and TRBJ2-7, with TRBD2 matching 7 bases. CDR3 length: 15 amino acids. Trimming at V came to 5 bases and at J to 4 bases, leaving 11 bases not matched to a gene. Looked up from germline, CDR1 is SGHTA and CDR2 is FQGNSA. Written as DNA, the CDR3 is TGTGCCAGCAGCGAGTTGGGTAGCGGGCCTTACGAGCAGTACTTC. Translating it yields CASSELGSGPYEQYF. The full variable domain, completed using reference TRBV7-2 and TRBJ2-7, is GAGVSQSPSNKVTEKGKDVELRCDPISGHTALYWYRQSLGQGLEFLIYFQGNSAPDKSGLPSDRFSAERTGGSVSTLTIQRTQQEDSAVYLCASSELGSGPYEQYFGPGTRLTVT.

This chain uses TRBV7-3 with TRBJ2-3; TRBD2 aligns across 9 bases. CDR1 and CDR2 from the germline V gene are SGHTA and FQGTGA. The ends lost 6 bases at V and 7 bases at J; junction bases unmatched: 8. The CDR3 is 14 amino acids. CDR3: CASRSGGGAHTQYF. CDR3 in DNA: TGTGCCAGCAGGTCTGGCGGGGGGGCCCATACGCAGTATTTT.

The chain links TRBV6-5 to TRBJ2-7, with 9 nucleotides matching TRBD2. Looked up from germline, CDR1 is MNHEY and CDR2 is SVGAGI. There are 15 residues in the CDR3. V lost 6 bases and J lost 0; bases outside the gene matches: 6. CDR3 residues: CASRTLAGNSYEQYF. In DNA, the CDR3 is TGTGCCAGCAGAACCCTAGCGGGAAACTCCTACGAGCAGTACTTC.

The chain employs TRBV13 and TRBJ2-7; TRBD2 agrees at 12 bases. The germline V gene encodes CDR1 PRHDT and CDR2 FYEKMQ (reference sequence). The CDR3 has 17 amino acids. Losses at the gene ends were 4 bases for V and 1 base for J; bases not matched to a gene: 8. For the CDR3, the DNA is TGTGCCAGCAGCTCCGGGCATACTAGCGGGGGGTCCTACGAGCAGTACTTC. This encodes CASSSGHTSGGSYEQYF.

This clone has a handful of counts. This sequence joins TRBV6-4 and TRBJ1-3; no clear D. Trimming removed 2 bases from V and 0 bases from J, with 11 bases in between. Per the germline V gene, CDR1 is MRHNA and CDR2 is SNTAGT. The CDR3 loop spans 16 amino acids. The CDR3 sequence: CASSDARSSSGNTIYF. The CDR3 coding sequence is TGTGCCAGCAGTGACGCCAGGTCCTCCTCTGGAAACACCATATATTTT.

The chain links TRBV25-1 to TRBJ2-1; perhaps TRBD2 as D (6 bases). The CDR3 runs 14 residues. Trimming stripped 6 bases from V and 7 bases from J, with 16 bases between. The germline gives CDR1 MGHDK, CDR2 SYGVNS. The CDR3 sequence: CASRKEGEGNEQFF. The CDR3 DNA follows: TGTGCCAGCAGGAAGGAGGGAGAGGGGAATGAGCAGTTCTTC.

This clone has just one count. The chain couples TRBV2 to TRBJ1-3; D remains ambiguous. Germline loops: CDR1 SNHLY, CDR2 FYNNEI. Trimming took off 3 bases at V and 2 bases at J, with 5 bases between the two ends. There are 13 residues in the CDR3. In DNA form, the CDR3 reads TGTGCCAGCAGTGAGGCCCCTGGAAACACCATATATTTT. It encodes CASSEAPGNTIYF. The full variable domain, its missing parts supplied by reference TRBV2 and TRBJ1-3, is EPEVTQTPSHQVTQMGQEVILRCVPISNHLYFYWYRQILGQKVEFLVSFYNNEISEKSEIFDDQFSVERPDGSNFTLKIRSTKLEDSAMYFCASSEAPGNTIYFGEGSWLTVV.

V gene TRBV2 combines with J gene TRBJ2-3; D perhaps matches TRBD1 (6 bases). Germline V CDR1 and CDR2: SNHLY, FYNNEI. V dropped 8 bases and J dropped 1 base, with 13 bases sitting between them. The CDR3 has 14 residues. CDR3 amino acids: CASFRTERTDTQYF. The CDR3 nucleotides read TGTGCCAGCTTCAGGACAGAGCGCACAGATACGCAGTATTTT. Based on the CDR3 plus reference TRBV2 and TRBJ2-3, the full variable domain is EPEVTQTPSHQVTQMGQEVILRCVPISNHLYFYWYRQILGQKVEFLVSFYNNEISEKSEIFDDQFSVERPDGSNFTLKIRSTKLEDSAMYFCASFRTERTDTQYFGPGTRLTVL.

This clone was recorded once. The chain couples TRBV5-1 to TRBJ2-5; 9 nucleotides line up with TRBD2. Trimming removed 0 bases from V and 5 bases from J; junction bases left unmatched: 8. The CDR3 covers 16 residues. CDR1 and CDR2 from the germline V gene are SGHRS and YFSETQ. The DNA of the CDR3 is TGCGCCAGCAGCTTGGTCGGGACTAGCTCGGGGGAGACCCAGTACTTC. It codes for CASSLVGTSSGETQYF.

The chain employs TRBV7-6 and TRBJ2-2; D is unclear. V lost 2 bases to trimming and J lost 4 bases, with 5 bases between them. The length of the CDR3 is 13 residues. The germline gives CDR1 SGHVS, CDR2 FNYEAQ. The CDR3 nucleotides are TGTGCCAGCAGCTTAATCGGCACCGGGGAGCTGTTTTTT. As protein: CASSLIGTGELFF.

The rearrangement links TRBV6-6 to TRBJ1-4, with a tentative D call TRBD1 (6 bases). With 4 bases removed from V and 3 bases from J, the gap between germline ends came to 15 bases. Germline V gene lookup returns CDR1 MNHNY and CDR2 SVGAGI (reference sequence). The CDR3 is 16 amino acids. Here the CDR3 DNA reads TGTGCCAGCAGTTCCCTTACAGGGTACCCTAATGAAAAACTGTTTTTT. Protein sequence: CASSSLTGYPNEKLFF.

The V call is TRBV28, the J call TRBJ1-5; 8 nucleotides match TRBD1. The germline CDR1 and CDR2 sequences are MDHEN and SYDVKM. The CDR3 totals 15 residues. Germline trimming cut 3 bases from V and 1 base from J; bases unmatched to any gene: 2. The CDR3 region is CASSFWTGSNQPQHF. The DNA of the CDR3 is TGTGCCAGCAGTTTCTGGACAGGGAGCAATCAGCCCCAGCATTTT.

This clone was counted a single time. This chain uses TRBV27 with TRBJ1-1; D is unresolved. The germline V gene has CDR1 MNHEY and CDR2 SMNVEV (reference sequence). The CDR3 contains 15 residues. The V and J ends lost 2 bases and 0 bases respectively, with 10 bases between them. The CDR3 region is CASSLSAIMNTEAFF. The CDR3 DNA is TGTGCCAGCAGTTTAAGCGCAATTATGAACACTGAAGCTTTCTTT.